This T cell receptor (beta chain) was sequenced in a study of long-term antiretroviral therapy in people with HIV. Whole-study findings and limits: Older ART regimens may have been in use when blood was drawn between about 2004 and 2018.

CDR3 length: 15 amino acids. In germline, CDR1 is LNHDA, CDR2 SQIVND (reference sequence). V was clipped by 3 bases and J by 5 bases; unmatched bases: 5. Two or more post-ART PBMC samples, plus at least one pre-ART sample, were available for each donor. On this clone: Its target is unknown.

With survey level as its setting, the immunoSEQ assay was v3.0. Researchers set sequencing to target about 35,000-55,000 T-cell genomes per sample. Some clones are missing from TCRdb's copy, which holds only in-frame ones; the method was immunoSEQ multiplex PCR. The sample has about 26,000 clones; approximately 87% are singletons. The source material was unsorted PBMCs, sampled roughly 4.9 years after starting antiretroviral therapy. This rearrangement joins TRBV19 to TRBJ2-1; 9 bases map to TRBD2. This sequence was found in a man aged 40-49 years with HIV. CDR3 residues: CASSIWTSDHNEQFF. The CDR3 bases are TGTGCCAGTAGTATCTGGACTAGCGACCACAATGAGCAGTTCTTC.